A single TCR delta chain is shown here with its context. This clone was observed a few times. The antigen it binds to is not known. This likely came from a read error, as a far larger clone is one base away. This same CDR3 is encoded by further DNA sequences in the sample. The data were obtained in a study of γδ T cells in repeated Plasmodium falciparum infection (dated by TCRdb to the early 2020s). Study-level background: In the natural-infection arm, Malian children exposed to intense seasonal malaria transmission were enrolled and compared against age and gender matched Australian children. The study looked at how repeated Plasmodium falciparum infection shapes the human gammadelta T cell repertoire, using both natural infection in Mali and controlled human malaria infection. Controlled-infection subjects were sampled at baseline, immediately before selected infections, and 21 days after each infection. Four controlled human malaria infections were administered to several malaria-naive U.S. adults over around 600 days by bites from P. falciparum NF54-infected Anopheles stephensi mosquitoes. Malian gammadelta TCR repertoires were analysed cross-sectionally during no-transmission periods and were analysed longitudinally across acute febrile malaria episodes.

For bulk TCR repertoire analysis, Vgamma9/Vdelta2+ and Vdelta2-negative gammadelta T cell populations were flow-sorted out of peripheral blood mononuclear cells. Broader findings and caveats from the paper: Vgamma9/Vdelta2+ TCR repertoires kept a highly stable polyclonal repertoire across time and infection, and many TCRgamma sequences overlapped between individuals. Compared with Australian children, Malian children appeared to have Vdelta2-negative gammadelta TCR repertoires that were more clonally expanded, less diverse and less shared. Generalizability was limited because the Malian cohort came from a small rural village made up predominantly of one ethnic group. Repeated controlled infections appeared to drive waves of new clonotype selection in Vdelta2-negative, largely Vdelta1+, gammadelta TCR repertoires. Because the controlled-infection cohort was small, analysis of inter-individual variability in gammadelta T cell responses was limited.

Receptor amplification or capture employed multiplex PCR. The data were produced on an Illumina MiSeq. Each sorted gammadelta T cell sample was sequenced for both the TCR gamma (TRG) and TCR delta (TRD) chains. Per the source publication's procedure: The repertoire analyses used clonotype tree plots, the accumulated frequency of the top 20 clonotypes, and diversity index (DI) and D75 metrics. Public reads were reanalyzed in TCRdb with CATT, and rows carrying the same DNA were merged afterwards. The V and J calls were determined by TCRdb, not by the authors. Here the sample has 45,000 to 50,000 delta-chain clones; around 1.6% occur a single time. 8.6% of the sample goes to the ten largest clones. The germline V gene provides CDR1 TSWWSYY and CDR2 QGS. The CDR3, cysteine through phenylalanine, is 19 amino acids long. The retained sequence is limited to the CDR3, 57 bases, with the frame set at the first base. The junction shows trimming of 2 bases on V and 9 bases on J, and the gene matches do not reach 24 bases of it.

The specimen was gamma-delta T cells from blood. The sequence was obtained from a pool of human donors (malaria-infected and uninfected, not separated). Rearrangement joined TRDV1 to TRDJ1, and TRDD2 aligns with 7 junction nucleotides. The CDR3 sequence is CALGEDPPLPQLSTWQLIF. The DNA sequence is as follows: TGTGCTCTTGGGGAAGATCCACCCCTTCCTCAGTTGTCCACCTGGCAACTCATCTTT.